This T cell receptor (beta chain) was sequenced in a study of blood T cell repertoires in COVID-19. Study details: PBMCs, B-cell-depleted T cells, or T cells provided the cDNA or gDNA that made up the material.

In the original workflow: Counts of nucleated cells, estimated from reference gene primer amplification, were obtained. Some clones are missing from TCRdb's copy, which holds only in-frame ones; the method was immunoSEQ multiplex PCR. D and trimming come from the DNA, and the V and J calls and clone size come from that table. This table has roughly 120,000 clones, 88% appearing once. Germline CDR1 reads MNHNY; CDR2 reads SVGAGI (reference sequence). Unmatched junction bases numbered 14, after V lost 8 bases and J lost 7 bases. The CDR3 runs to 15 residues. The chain is built from TRBV6-6 and TRBJ1-5; 7 bases fit TRBD1. Sequenced sample: peripheral blood. The source is a woman aged 45-59 years with acute or convalescent COVID-19. Written as DNA, the CDR3 is TGTGCCAGCGGTATGGGACAGCCCTTTGGGCAGCCCCAGCATTTT. This codes for CASGMGQPFGQPQHF.